In this sample, the clone carrying this T cell receptor (beta chain) turned up many times. This CDR3 contains 12 residues. Germline V gene sequence: CDR1 SQVTM, CDR2 ANQGSEA. The V end was cut by 6 bases, the J end by 8 bases, with 14 bases between. This sample was taken from a study of T cells in Graves' hyperthyroidism and ophthalmopathy. The TCR beta CDR3 regions underwent amplification using RNA transcripts as the source. HTBI primers drove first-round RT-PCR of the TCR CDR3. TCRdb analysed the multiplex PCR reads with MiXCR anew, one entry per CDR3 protein. The sample shows about 360,000 distinct CDR3 sequences, about 12% of them seen only once.

Input material: blood. The receptor was derived from a young woman with Graves' hyperthyroidism. This chain connects TRBV29-1 to TRBJ2-1; weak D call: TRBD2 (5 bases). The DNA of the CDR3 is TGCAGCGTCGCAGTGGACGGGGATGAGCAGTTCTTC. It specifies CSVAVDGDEQFF.